The 19 T cell receptor beta chains below were found in one sample sequenced in a study of a mutant IDH1 vaccine in newly diagnosed glioma. Regarding time point: week 5, during vaccination. A single vaccine dose contained 300 ug of mutant IDH1 20-mer peptide, and topical imiquimod was used with it. The table came from immunoSEQ multiplex PCR; TCRdb's copy has only in-frame clones and leaves some out. The top ten hold about 0.61% of the sample, which has approximately 76,000 clones, about 91% seen once. These receptors' antigens are unknown. Here the sequenced sample was PBMCs, taken from a glioma patient whose treatment included an IDH1 peptide vaccine. The origin of the receptors is a woman between 50 and 59 years old with glioma.

The J gene is TRBJ1-4, the V gene TRBV7-8; D perhaps matches TRBD1 (5 bases). The CDR3 has 15 residues. Germline V gene data show CDR1 as SGHVS and CDR2 as FQNEAQ. V was pared by 1 base and J by 8 bases, with 14 bases between. Here the CDR3 reads CASSLGRQGGEKLFF. Here the CDR3 DNA reads TGTGCCAGCAGCTTAGGGCGCCAGGGAGGCGAAAAACTGTTTTTT. The whole variable domain, remainder taken from reference TRBV7-8 and TRBJ1-4, is GAGVSQSPRYKVAKRGQDVALRCDPISGHVSLFWYQQALGQGPEFLTYFQNEAQLDKSGLPSDRFFAERPEGSVSTLKIQRTQQEDSAVYLCASSLGRQGGEKLFFGSGTQLSVL.

The rearrangement links TRBV5-1 to TRBJ2-2, with a tentative D call TRBD1 (6 bases). This CDR3 comprises 14 residues. Trimming took off 1 base at V and 6 bases at J, with 10 bases between the two ends. CDR1 and CDR2 (germline): SGHRS, YFSETQ. CDR3 residues: CASSLTTGSGELFF. In DNA form, the CDR3 reads TGCGCCAGCAGCTTGACCACAGGGTCCGGGGAGCTGTTTTTT.

The genes are TRBV14 and TRBJ2-6; D remains ambiguous. V was pared by 2 bases and J by 0 bases, with 8 bases between. The CDR3 loop spans 16 amino acids. Germline V gives CDR1 SGHDN, CDR2 FVKESK. This CDR3 reads CASSQYRSSGANVLTF. As DNA, the CDR3 is TGTGCCAGCAGCCAATATCGGAGCTCTGGGGCCAACGTCCTGACTTTC.

The chain recombines TRBV28 with TRBJ1-2; TRBD1 is a possible D gene (6 bases). V shed 3 bases and J shed 3 bases, with 20 bases lying between them. Germline V lookup: CDR1 MDHEN, CDR2 SYDVKM. The CDR3 contains 17 residues. The CDR3: CASSFRGGGPGDYGYTF. The CDR3 coding sequence is TGTGCCAGCAGTTTTCGCGGCGGGGGGCCGGGAGACTATGGCTACACCTTC.

The chain has TRBV6-6 and TRBJ2-1; D is uncertain. This CDR3 comprises 14 residues. The V end lost 2 bases, the J end lost 5 bases, and 10 bases lay between the germline ends. Germline lookup yields CDR1 MNHNY and CDR2 SVGAGI (reference sequence). The DNA for the CDR3 is TGTGCCAGCAGTTACATAAGGGCTAACAATGAGCAGTTCTTC. The encoded protein is CASSYIRANNEQFF.

This chain links TRBV5-4 with TRBJ2-7, with 7 bases fitting TRBD2. V gave up 2 bases and J gave up 2 bases; unmatched junction bases: 19. The CDR3 totals 19 residues. The germline V gene has CDR1 SGHNT and CDR2 YYREEE (reference sequence). The CDR3 loop reads CASSFSTGAASGYPYEQYF. DNA for the CDR3: TGTGCCAGCAGCTTTAGTACCGGCGCGGCTAGCGGTTACCCCTACGAGCAGTACTTC. The whole variable domain, remainder taken from reference TRBV5-4 and TRBJ2-7, is ETGVTQSPTHLIKTRGQQVTLRCSSQSGHNTVSWYQQALGQGPQFIFQYYREEENGRGNFPPRFSGLQFPNYSSELNVNALELDDSALYLCASSFSTGAASGYPYEQYFGPGTRLTVT.

The gene calls are TRBV6-5 and TRBJ2-3; tentative D call: TRBD2 (6 bases). The ends were cut back, 6 bases at V and 6 bases at J, with 16 bases in the middle. In germline, CDR1 is MNHEY, CDR2 SVGAGI. The CDR3 runs to 14 residues. CDR3 protein: CASRLGGSWDTQYF. In DNA form, the CDR3 reads TGTGCCAGCAGACTCGGAGGGTCTTGGGATACGCAGTATTTT.

V gene TRBV6-6 combines with J gene TRBJ2-1; tentative D call: TRBD2 (6 bases). CDR1 and CDR2 (germline): MNHNY, SVGAGI (reference sequence). V lost 6 bases and J 8 bases, leaving 23 bases between the germline ends. This CDR3 is 16 amino acids long. The CDR3 protein is CASSLIRGDPSDEQFF. CDR3 sequence (DNA): TGTGCCAGCAGCCTAATCAGAGGGGATCCTAGCGATGAGCAGTTCTTC.

V is TRBV7-9 and J is TRBJ1-2; the match to TRBD1 covers 10 bases. The CDR3 runs to 15 residues. V was pared by 5 bases and J by 7 bases, with 10 bases of the junction left unmatched. Per the germline V gene, CDR1 is SEHNR and CDR2 is FQNEAQ (reference sequence). CDR3 bases: TGTGCCAGCAGCATGGGACAGGGGAGGGAGGTTGGCTACACCTTC. Translating gives CASSMGQGREVGYTF.

The chain joins TRBV6-5 to TRBJ2-2; D is perhaps TRBD1 or TRBD2 (6 bases each). Trimming stripped 2 bases from V and 3 bases from J, with 10 bases between. Germline CDR1 and CDR2: MNHEY and SVGAGI. The CDR3 is made up of 15 amino acids. The CDR3 DNA reads as TGTGCCAGCAGTTACACCGGGGGCTACACCGGGGAGCTGTTTTTT. Translation: CASSYTGGYTGELFF.

The chain is built from TRBV7-3 and TRBJ2-2; 7 nucleotides line up with TRBD2. J was trimmed by 3 bases and V by 4 bases; bases with no gene match: 8. The CDR3 covers 16 residues. Looked up from germline, CDR1 is SGHTA and CDR2 is FQGTGA. CDR3 nucleotide sequence: TGTGCCAGCAGCTCCCAACCTAGCGGCTACACCGGGGAGCTGTTTTTT. Amino acid sequence: CASSSQPSGYTGELFF.

The genes are TRBV6-5 and TRBJ1-1; D is uncertain. This CDR3 region has 11 residues. Germline CDR1 reads MNHEY; CDR2 reads SVGAGI. V was trimmed by 6 bases and J by 7 bases, leaving 9 bases between them. This CDR3 reads CASSIGVEAFF. CDR3 DNA sequence: TGTGCCAGCAGCATAGGAGTTGAAGCTTTCTTT.

The sample holds one count of this clone. The CDR3 DNA reads as TGTGCCAGCAGTTACTCGGAGGGCTCCTACGAGCAGTACTTC. Translation: CASSYSEGSYEQYF. The V gene is TRBV6-6, the J gene TRBJ2-5; tentatively, D is TRBD2 (6 bases). TRBJ2-7 matches the DNA end more closely, so the J call is doubtful. The CDR3 sequence is 14 residues long. Germline V lookup: CDR1 MNHNY, CDR2 SVGAGI (reference sequence).

The CDR3 region has the DNA TGTGCCTGGAGAGCTGACAGCTCCTATAATTCACCCCTCCACTTT. As protein: CAWRADSSYNSPLHF. The chain is built from TRBV30 and TRBJ1-6; maybe TRBD1 (5 bases). The V end lost 3 bases, the J end lost 0 bases, and 9 bases lay between the germline ends. There are 15 residues in the CDR3. Germline loops: CDR1 GTSNPN, CDR2 SVGIG (reference sequence).

The J gene is TRBJ1-1, the V gene TRBV6-5; the D is unclear. Germline loops: CDR1 MNHEY, CDR2 SVGAGI. The CDR3 runs to 15 residues. The germline V and J ends were trimmed by 6 bases and 1 base, with 15 bases remaining between them. Written as DNA, the CDR3 is TGTGCCAGCAGCCACGAGAGGACCGCGAACACTGAAGCTTTCTTT. Encoded protein: CASSHERTANTEAFF.

This chain connects TRBV14 to TRBJ1-1; D not certain. Germline V gives CDR1 SGHDN, CDR2 FVKESK. V lost 6 bases and J 4 bases, leaving 12 bases between the germline ends. The CDR3 spans 13 residues. In DNA form, the CDR3 reads TGTGCCAGCAGTCGGGCCGTCGGCACTGAAGCTTTCTTT. Translation gives CASSRAVGTEAFF.

This chain connects TRBV9 to TRBJ2-1; a weak D match, TRBD1 (6 bases). The V end lost 1 base, the J end lost 0 bases, and 20 bases lay between the germline ends. Per germline, CDR1 SGDLS and CDR2 YYNGEE. This CDR3 region has 19 residues. The CDR3 nucleotides are TGTGCCAGCAGCGTATACGGGTCAGGGGCCCTGAGCTCCTACAATGAGCAGTTCTTC. It encodes CASSVYGSGALSSYNEQFF.

The chain is built from TRBV30 and TRBJ2-5; D assignment may be TRBD1 or TRBD2 (6 bases each). The CDR3 has 14 residues. Germline V gene data show CDR1 as GTSNPN and CDR2 as SVGIG (reference sequence). Trimming took 0 bases from V and 5 from J, leaving 13 bases between them. The CDR3 DNA is TGTGCCTGGAGTGTAACTGGGGGGCTGGAGACCCAGTACTTC. Translating gives CAWSVTGGLETQYF.

The rearrangement links TRBV27 to TRBJ2-7; TRBD2 matches 7 bases. CDR1 and CDR2 (germline): MNHEY, SMNVEV (reference sequence). The CDR3 spans 15 residues. V gave up 3 bases and J gave up 4 bases; unmatched junction bases: 9. The DNA for the CDR3 is TGTGCCAGCAGTTTTGGCCCGGGGGGTTATTACGAGCAGTACTTC. Its protein product is CASSFGPGGYYEQYF.